This T cell receptor (beta chain) was documented in a study of CD8 T cells in Susac syndrome. After extraction with the RNeasy kit, about 0.45 to 1 ug of the RNA was reverse transcribed using random hexamers. immunoSEQ multiplex PCR amplified TCR beta CDR3 across 54 Vbeta, 13 Jbeta. Each CDR3 protein is one row after TCRdb ran MiXCR on the immunoSEQ multiplex PCR reads. The sample records about 150,000 distinct CDR3 sequences, around 95% being singletons. Germline V gene data show CDR1 as SQVTM and CDR2 as ANQGSEA. The CDR3 runs 12 residues. With 6 bases removed from V and 4 bases from J, the gap between germline ends came to 12 bases.

V is TRBV29-1 and J is TRBJ1-1, with D tentatively TRBD1 (6 bases). Sequenced sample: CD4+ T cells from PBMCs. The TCR originated in a human donor with Susac syndrome. The CDR3 region is CSVDSLGTEAFF. CDR3 coding DNA: TGCAGCGTGGACAGTTTGGGCACTGAAGCTTTCTTT.